This entry features one T cell receptor beta chain sequence. This specimen comes from a study of regulatory T cells in long-lasting Graves disease. As for time point: persistent/refractory GD, antithyroid drugs over 5 years with positive TRAb. PBMC RNA served as the TCR library source. Assembly of TCR beta libraries relied on iRepertoire HTBI primers together with Arm-PCR of CDR3 regions. TCRdb re-derived calls from the multiplex PCR reads in MiXCR, one entry per CDR3 protein. The sample contains about 470,000 distinct CDR3 sequences, around a fifth of which appear only once. This CDR3 is 17 amino acids long. V trimming: 3 bases; J trimming: 6 bases; junction bases outside the gene matches: 14. Germline V gene lookup returns CDR1 MNHEY and CDR2 SVGAGI.

The clonotype was recovered from a female donor with Graves disease. J is TRBJ2-1 and V is TRBV6-5; 7 nucleotides agree with TRBD2. The specimen was peripheral blood mononuclear cells (PBMCs), collected when the disease was refractory, from a patient treated with antithyroid drugs. DNA for the CDR3: TGTGCCAGCAGTTATCTGGGCGGGAGTTGGATACGCAATGAGCAGTTCTTC. Its protein is CASSYLGGSWIRNEQFF.